This T cell receptor (beta chain) was sequenced during a study of T cell changes during pregnancy in multiple sclerosis. TCRdb keeps only in-frame clones here, not all; method: immunoSEQ multiplex PCR. The sample has 75,000 to 95,000 clones, 91% seen once. With 8 bases removed from V and 5 bases from J, the gap between germline ends came to 7 bases. CDR3 length: 11 amino acids. CDR1 is ENHRY and CDR2 is SYGVKD in the germline V gene. The source is a female donor with multiple sclerosis, enrolled in a pregnancy study. Sequencing was performed on peripheral blood, taken before pregnancy. The chain couples TRBV10-3 to TRBJ2-1; D is ambiguous. The CDR3 sequence is CAILYNNEQFF. The CDR3 bases are TGTGCCATCCTCTATAACAATGAGCAGTTCTTC.